These 2 T cell receptor beta chains originate from one sample sequenced in a study of tumor-infiltrating lymphocytes in oesophageal squamous cell carcinoma. TCRdb analysed the PCR reads with MiXCR anew, one entry per CDR3 protein. In the table there are approximately 20,000 distinct CDR3 sequences, around two fifths of which are singletons. The specimen sequenced was esophageal tumor tissue. The origin of the receptors is a male donor with esophageal squamous cell carcinoma.

This rearrangement joins TRBV7-2 to TRBJ2-1; 9 bases are shared with TRBD1. Matching the DNA end better, TRBJ2-7 makes the J call doubtful. Germline CDR1 SGHTA, CDR2 FQGNSA. The CDR3 loop spans 14 amino acids. CDR3 bases: TGTGCCAGCAGCCGGGACAGGGACTATTACGAGCAGTACTTC. It codes for CASSRDRDYYEQYF.

This clonotype was counted a few times. The CDR3 region is CASSLDGVTGGEQYF. DNA for the CDR3: TGTGCCAGCTCACTGGATGGGGTAACAGGGGGCGAGCAGTACTTC. V usage is TRBV18 and J usage is TRBJ2-4, with 8 nucleotides matching TRBD1. The J call may be faulty, since TRBJ2-7 better matches the DNA end. The CDR3 is 15 residues long. The germline CDR1 and CDR2 sequences are KGHSH and LQKENI.